This paragraph reports one TCR beta chain. The antigen remains unidentified. The sample is drawn from a study of Graves' ophthalmopathy and Graves' hyperthyroidism. About the research overall: Hyperthyroidism was classified as stable if no ophthalmopathy occurred within 18 months of follow-up.

Aged 18 to 65, the patients with hyperthyroidism had under 2 months' duration and were newly diagnosed. Other autoimmune diseases, uncontrolled infections, pregnancy or lactation excluded patients from enrollment. V lost 10 bases, J lost 0 bases, and 16 bases lay in between. Germline lookup yields CDR1 ENHRY and CDR2 SYGVKD. This CDR3 is built from 14 residues. Study-wide results and caveats: Most thyroid clonotypes with frequency above 0.001 were detected in blood too.

The authors amplified TCR beta CDR3 regions, and they did so from RNA transcripts for repertoire sequencing. Scientists carried out first-round RT-PCR using HTBI primers and then a second-round multiplex PCR. TCRdb fed the multiplex PCR reads into MiXCR, producing one record per CDR3 protein. The repertoire has 900,000 to 1,200,000 distinct CDR3 sequences, less than 45% of them found once; the top ten carry around 10%. The chain uses TRBV10-3 and TRBJ2-7; D perhaps matches TRBD1 (6 bases). The receptor was isolated from an adult man with Graves' hyperthyroidism. The sample was peripheral blood or thyroid tissue (not recorded which). The CDR3 nucleotides read TGTGCCAGCCGGTGGTCACAGGGCTCCTACGAGCAGTACTTC. It is translated as CASRWSQGSYEQYF.